Each of the 28 T cell receptor beta chains below was sequenced from the same sample in a study of CD4 T cells in relation to SARS-CoV-2 and coronaviruses. The data were produced by immunoSEQ multiplex PCR, yet TCRdb's version contains in-frame clones alone and is incomplete. The profile covers 35,000 to 40,000 clones, with approximately 83% appearing a single time and about 3.3% taken by the ten largest. The material sequenced was memory CD4+ T cells from PBMCs. The receptors come from an adult with COVID-19.

The chain joins TRBV15 to TRBJ1-5; perhaps TRBD1 as D (5 bases). The CDR3 consists of 12 residues. Trimming shortened V by 3 bases and J by 5 bases, and 5 bases separated the two germline ends. In germline, CDR1 is LNHNV, CDR2 YYDKDF (reference sequence). CDR3 DNA: TGTGCCACCAGCAGGGGGGATCAGCCCCAGCATTTT. It encodes CATSRGDQPQHF.

The J gene is TRBJ1-1, the V gene TRBV10-1, with D unclear. From germline, CDR1 is WNHNN and CDR2 SYGVQD (reference sequence). V lost 0 bases, J lost 3 bases, and 8 bases lay in between. CDR3 length: 14 residues. In nucleotides, the CDR3 is TGCGCCAGCAGTGAGTCGACTGGGGACACTGAAGCTTTCTTT. Protein: CASSESTGDTEAFF.

The chain carries TRBV10-2 and TRBJ2-1; a possible D gene is TRBD2 (6 bases). With 0 bases removed from V and 10 bases from J, the gap between germline ends came to 10 bases. Germline V gives CDR1 WSHSY, CDR2 SAAADI. There are 13 residues in the CDR3. As DNA, the CDR3 is TGCGCCAGCAGTGAGTCGCCGGGAGTGGAGCAGTTCTTC. Amino acid sequence: CASSESPGVEQFF.

This clone was seen a single time. The chain is built from TRBV23-1 and TRBJ1-5, with D uncertain. TRBV23-1 qualifies as an ORF whose function is uncertain. The V gene lost 6 bases and the J gene lost 3 bases, with 9 bases spanning the gap. The CDR3 totals 13 residues. The CDR3: CASRPPNNQPQHF. CDR3 nucleotide sequence: TGCGCCAGCAGACCGCCTAACAATCAGCCCCAGCATTTT.

The CDR3 DNA sequence: TGTGCCAGTAGTAGGATTCTAGGTTACGAGCAGTACTTC. Its translation: CASSRILGYEQYF. The rearrangement uses TRBV19 and TRBJ2-7; D is ambiguous. This CDR3 has 13 residues. V lost 4 bases, J lost 4 bases, and 11 bases lay in between. In germline, CDR1 is LNHDA, CDR2 SQIVND (reference sequence).

This clone came up a few times. Other DNA sequences in the sample encode the same CDR3. The J gene is TRBJ2-5, the V gene TRBV4-2; D is ambiguous. The CDR3 is 14 amino acids. V lost 1 base, J lost 0 bases, and 6 bases lay in between. The germline gives CDR1 LGHNA, CDR2 YNFKEQ. CDR3 DNA: TGTGCCAGCAGCCAAGTCGGAGACCAAGAGACCCAGTACTTC. Translated: CASSQVGDQETQYF.

The chain is built from TRBV3-1 (or the pseudogene TRBV3-2) and TRBJ2-5; the D is unclear. The CDR3 is 11 amino acids. V dropped 4 bases and J dropped 1 base, with 1 base sitting between them. CDR1 is LGHDT, CDR2 YNNKEL, per germline (reference sequence). The CDR3 reads CASSPQETQYF. In nucleotides, the CDR3 is TGTGCCAGCAGCCCCCAAGAGACCCAGTACTTC.

The V gene is TRBV10-3, the J gene TRBJ2-7, with unresolved D. The germline CDR1 and CDR2 sequences are ENHRY and SYGVKD. With 0 bases removed from V and 2 bases from J, the gap between germline ends came to 8 bases. The CDR3 spans 14 residues. Written as DNA, the CDR3 is TGTGCCATCAGTGAGTCGGGCAGTGCCTACGAGCAGTACTTC. Protein product: CAISESGSAYEQYF.

This chain links TRBV12-2 with TRBJ2-7. TRBV12-2 constitutes a pseudogene. This CDR3 has 12 residues. The CDR3 nucleotides are TGTGCAAGTCGCTTCTGGGGTGACGAGCAGTACTTC. It yields the protein CASRFWGDEQYF.

V and J are TRBV4-3 and TRBJ2-6, with 11 bases lining up with TRBD2. Unmatched junction bases numbered 6, after V lost 5 bases and J lost 0 bases. The CDR3 is 18 amino acids. From germline, CDR1 is LGHNA and CDR2 YSLEER. The CDR3 DNA reads TGCGCCAGCAGCGGTAGACTAGCGGGGTCCTCTGGGGCCAACGTCCTGACTTTC. This encodes CASSGRLAGSSGANVLTF.

The rearrangement links TRBV18 to TRBJ1-5; the D is unclear. The ends were cut back, 2 bases at V and 9 bases at J, with 11 bases in the middle. CDR1 KGHSH and CDR2 LQKENI come from the germline V gene. This CDR3 is 13 amino acids long. CDR3 DNA sequence: TGTGCCAGCTCACCAGAGGATCTACCGCCCCAGCATTTT. It specifies CASSPEDLPPQHF.

This chain links TRBV2 with TRBJ2-7; the match to TRBD1 covers 8 bases. The CDR3 covers 16 residues. Unmatched junction bases numbered 20, after V lost 10 bases and J lost 6 bases. The V gene's germline CDR1 is SNHLY and CDR2 FYNNEI. CDR3 sequence: CATIREHNQGAGEQYF. The CDR3 DNA reads as TGTGCCACCATCAGGGAGCACAATCAGGGGGCTGGCGAGCAGTACTTC.

The chain has TRBV24-1 and TRBJ2-5; possibly TRBD2 for D (6 bases). This CDR3 has 13 amino acids. Germline-derived CDR1 and CDR2 are KGHDR and SFDVKD. Trimming stripped 9 bases from V and 0 bases from J, with 10 bases between. CDR3 protein: CATGTRYQETQYF. In DNA, the CDR3 is TGTGCCACCGGGACTCGGTACCAAGAGACCCAGTACTTC.

The chain is built from TRBV5-4 and TRBJ1-2; D is unresolved. V gave up 0 bases and J gave up 8 bases, with 8 bases separating them. The germline V gene has CDR1 SGHNT and CDR2 YYREEE (reference sequence). The CDR3 is 12 amino acids. The CDR3 loop is CASSLVGSGYTF. CDR3 DNA sequence: TGTGCCAGCAGCTTGGTAGGGTCCGGCTACACCTTC.

V and J are TRBV6-1 and TRBJ2-3; D assignment may be TRBD1 or TRBD2 (5 bases each). The CDR3 length is 14 residues. V lost 1 base and J 5 bases, leaving 10 bases between the germline ends. Per germline, CDR1 MNHNS and CDR2 SASEGT. Here the CDR3 reads CASSEGWGIDTQYF. The CDR3 DNA follows: TGTGCCAGCAGTGAAGGCTGGGGGATAGATACGCAGTATTTT.

The V call is TRBV7-2, the J call TRBJ2-3; 8 positions match TRBD2. The CDR3 extends over 16 amino acids. Germline lookup yields CDR1 SGHTA and CDR2 FQGNSA. Losses at the gene ends were 1 base for V and 4 bases for J; bases not matched to a gene: 7. This chain's CDR3 is CASSLVAGGHPDTQYF. CDR3 in DNA: TGTGCCAGCAGCTTAGTTGCGGGAGGTCACCCAGATACGCAGTATTTT.

The chain links TRBV14 to TRBJ2-7; the match to TRBD2 covers 13 bases. V was clipped by 1 base and J by 11 bases; unmatched bases: 2. Germline V lookup: CDR1 SGHDN, CDR2 FVKESK. This CDR3 is built from 13 residues. CDR3 region: CASSQVGTSGKYF. DNA of the CDR3: TGTGCCAGCAGCCAAGTTGGGACTAGCGGGAAGTACTTC.

The rearrangement joins TRBV12-3 or TRBV12-4 to TRBJ2-7; D might be TRBD2 (5 bases). V was cut by 1 base and J by 6 bases, with 10 bases left in between. The CDR3 loop spans 13 amino acids. DNA of the CDR3: TGTGCCAGCAGTTTAGATGGTGAGGGCGAGCAGTACTTC. This codes for CASSLDGEGEQYF.

The V gene is TRBV7-9, the J gene TRBJ2-3, with D unclear. The germline V gene encodes CDR1 SEHNR and CDR2 FQNEAQ (reference sequence). The CDR3 is made up of 11 amino acids. V lost 4 bases to trimming and J lost 2 bases, with 1 base between them. CDR3 sequence (DNA): TGTGCCAGCAGCTCCACAGATACGCAGTATTTT. It specifies CASSSTDTQYF.

The chain recombines TRBV7-8 with TRBJ2-1, with D tentatively TRBD1 (6 bases). The ends were cut back, 5 bases at V and 7 bases at J, with 12 bases in the middle. CDR1 SGHVS and CDR2 FQNEAQ come from the germline V gene. The CDR3 spans 13 residues. CDR3 in amino acids: CASSTTGTNEQFF. DNA of the CDR3: TGTGCCAGCAGCACGACAGGTACGAATGAGCAGTTCTTC.

The rearrangement joins TRBV29-1 to TRBJ2-7; D may be TRBD1 (6 bases). V was trimmed by 5 bases and J by 0 bases, leaving 11 bases between them. Germline V gene data show CDR1 as SQVTM and CDR2 as ANQGSEA. The CDR3 runs to 13 residues. For the CDR3, the DNA is TGCAGCGTTCTGACAGGTCCCTCCTACGAGCAGTACTTC. It yields the protein CSVLTGPSYEQYF.

The chain joins TRBV5-1 to TRBJ2-3, with 12 bases that match TRBD2. CDR3 length equals 18 residues. CDR1 is SGHRS and CDR2 is YFSETQ in the germline V gene. V shed 6 bases and J 4 bases; nucleotides not matched to a gene: 15. The CDR3 is CASTPRPSGRGGADTQYF. The CDR3 nucleotides read TGCGCCAGCACCCCAAGACCTAGCGGGAGGGGCGGAGCAGATACGCAGTATTTT. Looking up the rest from reference TRBV5-1 and TRBJ2-3 gives the full variable domain: KAGVTQTPRYLIKTRGQQVTLSCSPISGHRSVSWYQQTPGQGLQFLFEYFSETQRNKGNFPGRFSGRQFSNSRSEMNVSTLELGDSALYLCASTPRPSGRGGADTQYFGPGTRLTVL.

This chain joins TRBV5-4 and TRBJ1-6; maybe TRBD1 (5 bases). The ends were cut back, 0 bases at V and 7 bases at J, with 8 bases in the middle. Germline CDR1 reads SGHNT; CDR2 reads YYREEE (reference sequence). CDR3 length: 14 amino acids. As DNA, the CDR3 is TGTGCCAGCAGCTTGGGCAGGGAAAATTCACCCCTCCACTTT. Residues: CASSLGRENSPLHF.

J is TRBJ2-5 and V is TRBV6-1, with D uncertain. Trimming pared 6 bases from V and 5 bases from J, leaving 10 bases between. Germline V gene data show CDR1 as MNHNS and CDR2 as SASEGT. This CDR3 is 12 amino acids long. Here the CDR3 DNA reads TGTGCCAGCAGCATGCAAACGGAGACCCAGTACTTC. Translation gives CASSMQTETQYF.

This clone was counted a single time. The gene calls are TRBV7-2 and TRBJ2-7; 14 bases map to TRBD2. CDR1 and CDR2 (germline): SGHTA, FQGNSA. The V gene end was trimmed by 1 base and the J gene end by 9 bases; junction bases not matched to a gene: 14. The length of the CDR3 is 18 residues. This CDR3 reads CASSLGLRAGLAGVRQYF. DNA of the CDR3: TGTGCCAGCAGCTTAGGACTTAGGGCGGGACTAGCGGGAGTACGGCAGTACTTC.

The rearrangement uses TRBV3-1 (or the pseudogene TRBV3-2) and TRBJ2-5; weak D call: TRBD2 (5 bases). This CDR3 region has 15 residues. The germline V gene encodes CDR1 LGHDT and CDR2 YNNKEL (reference sequence). V gave up 4 bases and J gave up 4 bases, with 16 bases separating them. The CDR3 DNA is TGTGCCAGCAGCCCAGAACGAGGGCCGGGAGAGACCCAGTACTTC. Translating it yields CASSPERGPGETQYF.

The chain recombines TRBV5-6 with TRBJ2-1, with a possible D match to TRBD2 (6 bases). Germline CDR1 reads SGHDT; CDR2 reads YYEEEE. Trimming removed 0 bases from V and 10 bases from J, with 11 bases in between. The CDR3 runs to 13 residues. CDR3 amino acids: CASSLESGLEQFF. The CDR3 DNA reads as TGTGCCAGCAGCTTGGAATCGGGACTCGAGCAGTTCTTC.

In this sample, this clone turned up a few times. Here the CDR3 reads CASLPPPNVIRYTF. In DNA form, the CDR3 reads TGTGCCAGCCTTCCCCCCCCAAATGTGATTCGCTACACCTTC. The chain carries TRBV6-4 and TRBJ1-2; D unresolved. This CDR3 contains 14 residues. Trimming left V 8 bases short and J 9 bases short, with 22 bases between. CDR1 is MRHNA and CDR2 is SNTAGT in the germline V gene.